This TCR beta chain was obtained from a study of T cell responses to AZD1222 COVID-19 vaccine (dated by TCRdb to the early 2020s). About the study as a whole: TCR sequencing was performed for 230 to 250 trial participants, of whom 200 to 210 were given two doses of AZD1222 and around 25 were given two doses of MenACWY control vaccine. Trial participants were enrolled by age into subgroups of 18-55, 56-69 and 70-plus years, and about 150, 27 and 61 TCR-sequenced participants, respectively, were included in these subgroups.

The CDR3 regions of human TCRbeta chains were analyzed by immunosequencing. Processing in the source paper ran as follows. Repertoire TCRs were matched against a reference library of SARS-CoV-2-specific TCRs generated with the MIRA antigen-specificity platform. Breadth was defined as the fraction of unique TCRs that were SARS-CoV-2-associated, and depth was defined as the fraction of total T cells that were SARS-CoV-2-associated. Each spike-specific TCR was assigned to its reactive spike region and to a CD4 or CD8 class using the MIRA data. Log10-transformed breadth and depth values were compared by one-way ANOVA with Sidak's multiple comparisons tests. Sourced from immuneACCESS, this table was stored by TCRdb with only in-frame sequences that have V and J called. A share of the clones is absent; for the studies checked, an unresolved V gene accounts for under half, and the remainder has no known explanation. D and trimming come from the DNA, and the V and J calls and clone size come from that table. The sample table records around 110,000 clones; approximately 85% of these occur just once. The top ten constitute 3.9% of the sample.

What the research found in general, with its limitations: Nearly half of unique spike-specific TCRs reportedly recognized epitopes outside regions mutated in the B.1.351 and B.1.1.7 variants. The vaccine-associated CD4 TCRs covered the entire spike protein, and the dominant responses fell in regions 160-218 and 743-854. Conclusions about previously exposed vaccinees are limited because only 6 or 7 AZD1222 recipients were SARS-CoV-2 seropositive at baseline. Most participants were white British and females outnumbered males, and the authors suggested that clonal diversity may have been underestimated. No day 14 peak-response samples were available, so repertoires were characterized only after the peak T cell response. After two AZD1222 doses, both the breadth and the depth of spike-specific TCRs were significantly higher than at day 0 and than in MenACWY recipients. In the small 56-69-year group, the increase in depth fell short of significance, most likely because of low power.

Trimming accounts for 5 bases at V and 7 bases at J, while the number of junction bases matched to no gene is 10. There are 16 amino acids in the CDR3, from cysteine to phenylalanine inclusive. Of the read, only the CDR3 DNA is kept; its 48 bases are in frame from base 1. CDR1 SGHTA and CDR2 FQGNSA were looked up in the germline V gene. The time point tag for this specimen amounts to: baseline before first vaccination. The treatment or condition label, read with the paper, signifies: meningococcal conjugate vaccine given as trial control. Vaccinee samples came from UK trials COV001 and COV002, including a single-blind randomized controlled phase 2/3 trial of AZD1222 (ChAdOx1 nCoV-19) in healthy adults. Trial participant PBMC samples were collected at day 0 and day 28 after the second dose for TCRbeta chain sequencing. Only a few counts were recorded for this clone. What antigen it recognizes has not been identified. No base-level quality is on record; no much larger clone is a single base apart.

The receptor was isolated from an adult in good health. The sample consisted of peripheral blood, taken on day 0 of MenACWY control vaccination. The rearranged chain carries TRBV7-2 and TRBJ2-1; 11 junctional bases match TRBD2. The CDR3 region reads CASSHQLAGAGNEQFF. The sequence in DNA is TGTGCCAGCAGCCACCAACTAGCGGGGGCGGGGAATGAGCAGTTCTTC.